Below, 28 T cell receptor beta chains from the same sample are listed, as sequenced in a study of shared clonotypes between healthy human individuals. The protocol was immunoSEQ multiplex PCR, while the TCRdb copy is restricted to in-frame clones and leaves out a portion. This sample has around 510,000 clones; around 76% occur once, and the top ten carry about 11%. The sample consisted of PBMCs. The receptor set was obtained from a middle-aged woman in good health. Some clones in this sample may be carry-over from other donors' samples.

The chain employs TRBV30 and TRBJ1-5; the D gene is possibly TRBD1 (6 bases). Looked up from germline, CDR1 is GTSNPN and CDR2 is SVGIG (reference sequence). The V end lost 3 bases, the J end lost 0 bases, and 12 bases lay between the germline ends. CDR3 length: 15 amino acids. The CDR3 DNA follows: TGTGCCTGGAGCTTAAGGGGGAATAGCAATCAGCCCCAGCATTTT. Translation gives CAWSLRGNSNQPQHF.

The chain recombines TRBV11-2 with TRBJ2-3; tentatively, D is TRBD2 (6 bases). The V and J ends lost 4 bases and 4 bases respectively, with 9 bases between them. The CDR3 has 13 amino acids. Germline V gene sequence: CDR1 SGHAT, CDR2 FQNNGV. Written as DNA, the CDR3 is TGTGCCAGCAGCTCGGACTACTCAGATACGCAGTATTTT. Its protein product is CASSSDYSDTQYF.

In regard to this clone: Within the sample, other DNA sequences also encode this same CDR3. The V call is TRBV7-9, the J call TRBJ2-7; 13 bases agree with TRBD2. The CDR3 length is 15 residues. Germline assignment: CDR1 SEHNR and CDR2 FQNEAQ (reference sequence). V gave up 3 bases and J gave up 7 bases; unmatched junction bases: 6. Written as DNA, the CDR3 is TGTGCCAGCAGCTTCCGGACTAGCGGGAGAGATGAGCAGTACTTC. The encoded protein is CASSFRTSGRDEQYF. Combining the CDR3 with reference TRBV7-9 and TRBJ2-7 gives the whole variable domain DTGVSQNPRHKITKRGQNVTFRCDPISEHNRLYWYRQTLGQGPEFLTYFQNEAQLEKSRLLSDRFSAERPKGSFSTLEIQRTEQGDSAMYLCASSFRTSGRDEQYFGPGTRLTVT.

The DNA of the CDR3 is TGTGCCAGCAGTTCGACTAGCGGGGCTTCCCGGAATGAGCAGTTCTTC. The encoded protein is CASSSTSGASRNEQFF. The gene calls are TRBV6-5 and TRBJ2-1, with 11 nucleotides matching TRBD2. The CDR3 contains 16 residues. Trimming took 4 bases from V and 7 from J; bases not matched to a gene: 9. CDR1 is MNHEY and CDR2 is SVGAGI in the germline V gene.

The rearrangement links TRBV5-1 to TRBJ1-2, with D maybe TRBD1 (6 bases). V lost 6 bases, J lost 2 bases, and 11 bases lay in between. Germline lookup yields CDR1 SGHRS and CDR2 YFSETQ. The CDR3 totals 13 residues. The CDR3 sequence: CASNRDGNYGYTF. For the CDR3, the DNA is TGCGCCAGCAACAGGGACGGAAACTATGGCTACACCTTC.

The count of this clone is one. The rearrangement uses TRBV7-8 and TRBJ2-2; D ambiguous. V was cut by 1 base and J by 1 base, with 7 bases left in between. CDR1 is SGHVS and CDR2 is FQNEAQ in the germline V gene. CDR3 length: 15 amino acids. The CDR3 loop is CASSLVQKNTGELFF. CDR3 nucleotide sequence: TGTGCCAGCAGCTTAGTACAGAAGAACACCGGGGAGCTGTTTTTT.

The V gene is TRBV5-5, the J gene TRBJ1-2; D ambiguous. The CDR3 consists of 14 residues. The germline gives CDR1 SGHKS, CDR2 YYEKEE (reference sequence). Trimming took off 1 base at V and 2 bases at J, with 9 bases between the two ends. The CDR3 region is CASSLLDLNYGYTF. The DNA for the CDR3 is TGTGCCAGCAGCTTGCTCGACCTAAACTATGGCTACACCTTC.

The gene calls are TRBV5-5 and TRBJ1-5; D gene ambiguous. The CDR3 is 14 residues long. V was shortened by 0 bases and J by 1 base, with 5 bases between the two germline ends. Germline CDR1 reads SGHKS; CDR2 reads YYEKEE (reference sequence). The chain's CDR3 is CASSLAGSNQPQHF. The CDR3 coding sequence is TGTGCCAGCAGCTTGGCGGGGAGCAATCAGCCCCAGCATTTT. Supplemented by reference TRBV5-5 and TRBJ1-5, the full variable domain reads DAGVTQSPTHLIKTRGQQVTLRCSPISGHKSVSWYQQVLGQGPQFIFQYYEKEERGRGNFPDRFSARQFPNYSSELNVNALLLGDSALYLCASSLAGSNQPQHFGDGTRLSIL.

This chain joins TRBV7-9 and TRBJ1-1; TRBD1 might be the D (5 bases). This CDR3 has 10 amino acids. The ends were cut back, 10 bases at V and 3 bases at J, with 6 bases in the middle. Germline CDR1 reads SEHNR; CDR2 reads FQNEAQ (reference sequence). The CDR3 here is CATGDTEAFF. In nucleotides, the CDR3 is TGTGCCACGGGGGACACTGAAGCTTTCTTT.

The rearrangement joins TRBV28 to TRBJ2-7, with D perhaps matching TRBD1 (5 bases). CDR3 length equals 15 residues. From germline, CDR1 is MDHEN and CDR2 SYDVKM. Trimming removed 5 bases at V and 3 bases at J, with 17 bases between. CDR3 DNA: TGTGCCAGCAGTGTACCAGGGTCTAGTGGCTACGAGCAGTACTTC. Translation gives CASSVPGSSGYEQYF.

J is TRBJ1-1 and V is TRBV7-8, with D possibly TRBD1 on 5 matching bases. Trimming removed 5 bases at V and 5 bases at J, with 21 bases between. CDR1 and CDR2 (germline): SGHVS, FQNEAQ. The CDR3 totals 16 residues. CDR3 sequence (DNA): TGTGCCAGCAGCCCACGGACCTCCGTAAGGGGTACTGAAGCTTTCTTT. Its translation: CASSPRTSVRGTEAFF.

This rearrangement joins TRBV6-5 to TRBJ1-1; D not resolved. V was clipped by 2 bases and J by 1 base, with 5 bases between them. This CDR3 has 13 residues. The V gene's germline CDR1 is MNHEY and CDR2 SVGAGI. CDR3 sequence reads: CASSYPENTEAFF. In DNA form, the CDR3 reads TGTGCCAGCAGTTACCCAGAGAACACTGAAGCTTTCTTT.

The chain links TRBV29-1 to TRBJ1-2; D perhaps matches TRBD1 (6 bases). Germline V CDR1 and CDR2: SQVTM, ANQGSEA. Trimming cost V 3 bases and J 4 bases, with 15 bases left between them. The CDR3 length is 14 residues. CDR3 loop: CSVDWGGRGYGYTF. CDR3 sequence (DNA): TGCAGCGTTGATTGGGGGGGGCGCGGCTATGGCTACACCTTC. Using reference TRBV29-1 and TRBJ1-2 for the parts outside the CDR3, the full variable domain is SAVISQKPSRDICQRGTSLTIQCQVDSQVTMMFWYRQQPGQSLTLIATANQGSEATYESGFVIDKFPISRPNLTFSTLTVSNMSPEDSSIYLCSVDWGGRGYGYTFGSGTRLTVV.

The rearrangement uses TRBV6-5 and TRBJ2-7, with D maybe TRBD2 (6 bases). This CDR3 is 15 amino acids long. Trimming cost V 6 bases and J 2 bases, with 17 bases left between them. Germline CDR1 reads MNHEY; CDR2 reads SVGAGI. The CDR3 bases are TGTGCCAGCAGGGGGGGTGGCGGACGCCCCTACGAGCAGTACTTC. Its translation is CASRGGGGRPYEQYF.

The V and J genes are TRBV7-2 and TRBJ2-5, with 7 bases aligning to TRBD1. Trimming removed 0 bases from V and 5 bases from J; junction bases left unmatched: 6. This CDR3 is built from 15 residues. Germline CDR1 is SGHTA and CDR2 is FQGNSA. The CDR3 reads CASSLATGKEETQYF. The CDR3 region has the DNA TGTGCCAGCAGCTTAGCGACAGGGAAGGAGGAGACCCAGTACTTC. Full variable domain (outside the CDR3, taken from reference TRBV7-2 and TRBJ2-5): GAGVSQSPSNKVTEKGKDVELRCDPISGHTALYWYRQSLGQGLEFLIYFQGNSAPDKSGLPSDRFSAERTGGSVSTLTIQRTQQEDSAVYLCASSLATGKEETQYFGPGTRLLVL.

The chain employs TRBV7-9 and TRBJ2-4, with D tentatively TRBD1 (7 bases). The CDR3 covers 15 residues. The V and J ends lost 4 bases and 6 bases respectively, with 16 bases between them. The germline gives CDR1 SEHNR, CDR2 FQNEAQ (reference sequence). The CDR3 DNA is TGTGCCAGCAGCTGGGGAGGACAGGTTGGAAACATTCAGTACTTC. Residues: CASSWGGQVGNIQYF.

This chain links TRBV19 with TRBJ2-5, with D uncertain. CDR3 length: 13 amino acids. The germline V gene has CDR1 LNHDA and CDR2 SQIVND (reference sequence). With 2 bases removed from V and 3 bases from J, the gap between germline ends came to 7 bases. The CDR3 nucleotides read TGTGCCAGTAGTATAAAACCGGAAGAGACCCAGTACTTC. It encodes CASSIKPEETQYF.

In this sample, this clone turned up a few times. V and J are TRBV6-4 and TRBJ2-3; 12 nucleotides align to TRBD2. The length of the CDR3 is 16 residues. Unmatched junction bases numbered 5, after V lost 5 bases and J lost 2 bases. Germline CDR1 reads MRHNA; CDR2 reads SNTAGT. CDR3 residues: CASSLTSGGPTDTQYF. DNA of the CDR3: TGTGCCAGCAGTTTGACTAGCGGGGGCCCCACAGATACGCAGTATTTT.

This chain uses TRBV9 with TRBJ2-3, with TRBD2 as a possible D gene (6 bases). Germline loops: CDR1 SGDLS, CDR2 YYNGEE. CDR3 length: 12 amino acids. V dropped 4 bases and J dropped 12 bases, with 15 bases sitting between them. CDR3 in DNA: TGTGCCAGCAGCCCACCTAGCGTTAAACAGTATTTT. Translated, it gives CASSPPSVKQYF.

The chain joins TRBV5-4 to TRBJ2-5; 8 bases align to TRBD2. This CDR3 is 15 amino acids long. Germline V gives CDR1 SGHNT, CDR2 YYREEE (reference sequence). V lost 0 bases to trimming and J lost 3 bases; unmatched junction nucleotides: 4. CDR3 sequence: CASSLVAGYKETQYF. The CDR3 nucleotides read TGTGCCAGCAGCTTGGTAGCGGGGTATAAAGAGACCCAGTACTTC.

About this clone: One junction end does not reproduce the germline sequence, and a read error may be involved. J is TRBJ2-4 and V is TRBV5-5; weak D call: TRBD2 (5 bases). CDR1 is SGHKS and CDR2 is YYEKEE in the germline V gene (reference sequence). This CDR3 is 16 amino acids long. The CDR3 sequence is CASSLYTGRSKSIQYF. CDR3 coding DNA: TGTGCCAGCAGCTTATATACGGGGAGATCAAAAAGCATTCAGTACTTC.

This clone was observed a few times. Just one base apart from a much larger clone, this may be a read error. The chain has TRBV5-4 and TRBJ2-3; D is unclear. V gave up 2 bases and J gave up 4 bases, with 2 bases separating them. The CDR3 is made up of 11 amino acids. The germline gives CDR1 SGHNT, CDR2 YYREEE (reference sequence). The CDR3 spells CASSFADTQYF. CDR3 bases: TGTGCCAGCAGCTTTGCAGATACGCAGTATTTT.

The V gene is TRBV7-2, the J gene TRBJ2-7, with 8 bases aligning to TRBD1. V gave up 3 bases and J gave up 5 bases; unmatched junction bases: 6. The germline gives CDR1 SGHTA, CDR2 FQGNSA. CDR3 size: 14 residues. The CDR3 nucleotides read TGTGCCAGCAGCTTTAGGACAGGGAACAACGAGCAGTACTTC. It yields the protein CASSFRTGNNEQYF.

This clone was seen a single time. CDR3 sequence reads: CASSLSRGTYNEQFF. CDR3 bases: TGTGCCAGCAGTTTGAGCAGGGGGACCTACAATGAGCAGTTCTTC. The chain has TRBV27 and TRBJ2-1; 7 bases line up with TRBD1. The germline V gene has CDR1 MNHEY and CDR2 SMNVEV (reference sequence). The CDR3 spans 15 residues. The J segment lost 2 bases and the V segment lost 3 bases, leaving 4 bases of the junction unmatched.

The V gene is TRBV18, the J gene TRBJ2-3, with 8 bases aligning to TRBD1. The CDR3 is 13 residues long. J gave up 11 bases and V 3 bases, and 7 bases lay outside the gene matches. The V gene's germline CDR1 is KGHSH and CDR2 LQKENI. The CDR3 bases are TGTGCCAGCTCACCCCCGGGACAGGAGGGGCAGTATTTT. It translates to CASSPPGQEGQYF. The full variable domain, in which reference TRBV18 and TRBJ2-3 provide the parts outside the CDR3, is NAGVMQNPRHLVRRRGQEARLRCSPMKGHSHVYWYRQLPEEGLKFMVYLQKENIIDESGMPKERFSAEFPKEGPSILRIQQVVRGDSAAYFCASSPPGQEGQYFGPGTRLTVL.

This chain connects TRBV7-8 to TRBJ2-7; D not resolved. V lost 2 bases, J lost 2 bases, and 13 bases lay in between. CDR1 and CDR2 (germline): SGHVS, FQNEAQ. The CDR3 runs 15 residues. The CDR3 reads CASSLRWQTTYEQYF. Here the CDR3 DNA reads TGTGCCAGCAGCTTAAGGTGGCAGACAACCTACGAGCAGTACTTC.

The sample holds a few counts of this clone. V is TRBV11-2 and J is TRBJ2-7; no reliable D call. Deletions cut 5 bases from V and 6 bases from J, with 8 bases between. Germline assignment: CDR1 SGHAT and CDR2 FQNNGV. The CDR3 runs 11 residues. The chain's CDR3 is CASSQRSEQYF. In nucleotides, the CDR3 is TGTGCCAGCAGCCAAAGGAGCGAGCAGTACTTC.

This rearrangement joins TRBV6-1 to TRBJ1-5; D is uncertain. The germline V and J ends were trimmed by 6 bases and 0 bases, with 6 bases remaining between them. This CDR3 region has 13 residues. CDR1 is MNHNS and CDR2 is SASEGT in the germline V gene. The CDR3 DNA reads TGTGCCAGCAGCGATTATAGCAATCAGCCCCAGCATTTT. Translating gives CASSDYSNQPQHF.